This T cell receptor (beta chain) was retrieved from a study of OX40 agonist ivuxolimab in advanced cancers. Study overall: Recorded diagnoses for dose-escalation patients were hepatocellular carcinoma, melanoma, renal cell or head and neck cancer. Partial responses were seen in three patients, one with hepatocellular carcinoma and two with cutaneous melanoma.

Cycle 7 day 1, cycle 4 day 1, and baseline were the timepoints at which blood was sampled. Germline V gene data show CDR1 as SQVTM and CDR2 as ANQGSEA. Trimming removed 6 bases from V and 3 bases from J; junction bases left unmatched: 7. CDR3 size: 13 residues. This table comes from immunoSEQ multiplex PCR, and its TCRdb copy is limited to in-frame clones, with some not included. This sample has about 58,000 clones, with 88% found just once. Sequenced here: CD4+ or CD8+ T cells sorted from blood, sampled in a trial of the OX40 agonist ivuxolimab. The rearrangement uses TRBV29-1 and TRBJ2-5; 7 nucleotides line up with TRBD2. The TCR comes from an adult with an advanced solid tumor such as melanoma, head and neck, liver or kidney cancer. As DNA, the CDR3 is TGCAGCGTGGGAGGCGGGAGAAAAGAGACCCAGTACTTC. It yields the protein CSVGGGRKETQYF.